This T cell receptor beta chain was documented in a study of cytomegalovirus exposure and HLA in healthy donors. Sequencing used immunoSEQ multiplex PCR; TCRdb keeps in-frame clones, though not all of them. The table has roughly 120,000 clones, 88% seen once. What was sequenced was PBMCs. The sequence derives from a man between 18 and 35 years old in good health and CMV-seronegative.

CDR3 nucleotides: TGTGCCTGGAGCCCGCCTATGGGGGGGATTTATCCCCAGCATTTT. As protein: CAWSPPMGGIYPQHF. The J gene is TRBJ1-5, the V gene TRBV30, with a possible D match to TRBD1 (5 bases). Germline V gene data show CDR1 as GTSNPN and CDR2 as SVGIG (reference sequence). The CDR3 runs to 15 residues. Between the trimmed V and J ends, which lost 3 bases and 10 bases, there was a span of 22 bases.